This entry concerns a single T cell receptor (beta chain). Its antigen is still unknown. This sample stems from a study of OX40 agonist ivuxolimab in advanced cancers. Study summary: In this cohort, patients received ivuxolimab, an agonistic anti-OX40 (CD134) antibody. Study conclusions and caveats: Circulating CD4+ and CD8+ T cells showed clonal expansion by week 6 at 0.1 to 3.0 mg/kg.

V lost 1 base and J lost 6, with 10 bases in between. CDR1 and CDR2 from the germline V gene are GTSNPN and SVGIG (reference sequence). This CDR3 has 13 amino acids. The protocol was immunoSEQ multiplex PCR, while the TCRdb copy is restricted to in-frame clones and leaves out a portion. The sample has 65,000 to 95,000 clones; about 92% are singletons. J is TRBJ1-3 and V is TRBV30; D uncertain. Specimen: CD4+ or CD8+ T cells sorted from blood, collected in a trial of the OX40 agonist ivuxolimab. The TCR comes from an adult with an advanced solid tumor such as melanoma, head and neck, liver or kidney cancer. The chain's CDR3 is CAWSGKGENTIYF. In DNA, the CDR3 is TGTGCCTGGAGTGGTAAGGGAGAAAACACCATATATTTT.